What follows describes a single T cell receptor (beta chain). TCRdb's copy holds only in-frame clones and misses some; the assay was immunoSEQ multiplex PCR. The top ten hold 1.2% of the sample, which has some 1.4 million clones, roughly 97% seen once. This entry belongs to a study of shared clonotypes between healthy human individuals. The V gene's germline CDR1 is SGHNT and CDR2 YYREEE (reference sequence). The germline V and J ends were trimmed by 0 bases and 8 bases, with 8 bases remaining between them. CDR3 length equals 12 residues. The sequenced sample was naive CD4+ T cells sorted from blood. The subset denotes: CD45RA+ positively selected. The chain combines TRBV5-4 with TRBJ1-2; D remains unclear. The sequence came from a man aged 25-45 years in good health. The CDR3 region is CASSLGGSGYTF. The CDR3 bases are TGTGCCAGCAGCTTGGGGGGTTCGGGCTACACCTTC.